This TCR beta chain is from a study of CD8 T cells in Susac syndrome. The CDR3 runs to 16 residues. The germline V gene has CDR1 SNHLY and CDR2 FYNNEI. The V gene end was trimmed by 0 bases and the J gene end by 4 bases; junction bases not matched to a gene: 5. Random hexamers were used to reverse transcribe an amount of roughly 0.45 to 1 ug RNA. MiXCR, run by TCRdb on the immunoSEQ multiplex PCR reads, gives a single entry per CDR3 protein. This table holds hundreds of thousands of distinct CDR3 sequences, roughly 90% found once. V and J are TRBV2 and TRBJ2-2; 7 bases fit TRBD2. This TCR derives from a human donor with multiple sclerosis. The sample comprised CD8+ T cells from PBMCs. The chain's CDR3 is CASSEARELGTGELFF. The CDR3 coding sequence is TGTGCCAGCAGTGAAGCGCGGGAGTTGGGCACCGGGGAGCTGTTTTTT.